These 27 T cell receptor beta chains share one sample of origin, sequenced in a study of blood T cell repertoires in COVID-19 (dated by TCRdb to the early 2020s). The library was produced with the immunoSEQ multiplex PCR assay. TCRdb took over this immuneACCESS table, retaining in-frame rearrangements with V and J assigned. Such tables are incomplete; in checked studies, under half of the missing clones stem from an unresolved V gene, and the remainder is unexplained. Present in this sample are roughly 460,000 clones, 80% to 90% of which were seen just once. The ten largest account for roughly 0.76% of the sample. Specimen: peripheral blood. Receptor source: a man between 18 and 35 years old with COVID-19, enrolled during active disease.

The rearrangement uses TRBV5-4 and TRBJ1-3; perhaps TRBD1 as D (6 bases). CDR1 is SGHNT, CDR2 YYREEE, per germline (reference sequence). Deletions cut 0 bases from V and 0 bases from J, with 10 bases between. CDR3 length: 16 residues. CDR3 amino acids: CASSLGTGSSGNTIYF. CDR3 DNA sequence: TGTGCCAGCAGCTTGGGAACAGGGAGCTCTGGAAACACCATATATTTT.

The V call is TRBV7-3, the J call TRBJ1-2; D is possibly TRBD1 (5 bases). Germline loops: CDR1 SGHTA, CDR2 FQGTGA. V was trimmed by 8 bases and J by 2 bases, leaving 15 bases between them. This CDR3 comprises 14 residues. The CDR3 is CASAPSAGNYGYTF. In DNA, the CDR3 is TGTGCCAGCGCTCCTTCGGCAGGGAACTATGGCTACACCTTC.

This sequence joins TRBV2 and TRBJ2-7; a weak D match, TRBD1 (5 bases). Germline CDR1 and CDR2: SNHLY and FYNNEI. V lost 7 bases, J lost 2 bases, and 18 bases lay in between. The CDR3 is 15 residues long. CDR3 in DNA: TGTGCCAGCACCGACTTGGTTGACAGCCCCTACGAGCAGTACTTC. Its protein product is CASTDLVDSPYEQYF.

The chain has TRBV6-1 and TRBJ1-4; unclear D gene. V lost 1 base and J 2 bases, leaving 5 bases between the germline ends. Germline CDR1 and CDR2: MNHNS and SASEGT. CDR3 length equals 14 residues. In DNA, the CDR3 is TGTGCCAGCAGTGAAGGGCGGACTAATGAAAAACTGTTTTTT. Its protein product is CASSEGRTNEKLFF.

The rearrangement uses TRBV6-5 and TRBJ2-1; TRBD2 matches at 13 bases. Trimming took 11 bases from V and 6 from J; bases not matched to a gene: 7. Germline assignment: CDR1 MNHEY and CDR2 SVGAGI. The CDR3 contains 14 residues. The CDR3 here is CALKGLAGINEQFF. The CDR3 DNA reads TGTGCCCTCAAGGGACTAGCGGGGATCAATGAGCAGTTCTTC.

This rearrangement joins TRBV11-2 to TRBJ1-1; D ambiguous. V gave up 5 bases and J gave up 7 bases, with 20 bases separating them. The CDR3 has 15 amino acids. Looked up from germline, CDR1 is SGHAT and CDR2 is FQNNGV. CDR3 residues: CASSISGRVVGEAFF. The CDR3 DNA reads as TGTGCCAGCAGCATTAGCGGAAGGGTAGTAGGTGAAGCTTTCTTT.

The V gene is TRBV3-1 (or the pseudogene TRBV3-2), the J gene TRBJ2-5; D is ambiguous. V lost 4 bases to trimming and J lost 2 bases, with 8 bases between them. The CDR3 covers 13 residues. Germline values: CDR1 LGHDT, CDR2 YNNKEL (reference sequence). The CDR3 is CASSLRMQETQYF. CDR3 coding DNA: TGTGCCAGCAGCCTCCGTATGCAAGAGACCCAGTACTTC.

The genes are TRBV7-3 and TRBJ2-1; 7 nucleotides match TRBD2. This CDR3 has 14 residues. Germline V gene data show CDR1 as SGHTA and CDR2 as FQGTGA. The trim removed 2 bases at V and 5 bases at J, leaving 3 bases unmatched. Here the CDR3 DNA reads TGTGCCAGCAGCTTAGGGGGAGGGGACAATGAGCAGTTCTTC. Residues: CASSLGGGDNEQFF.

This sequence joins TRBV7-6 and TRBJ2-7; D perhaps matches TRBD2 (6 bases). The ends were cut back, 1 base at V and 3 bases at J, with 10 bases in the middle. The CDR3 length is 14 residues. Germline-derived CDR1 and CDR2 are SGHVS and FNYEAQ. The CDR3 bases are TGTGCCAGCAGCTTAGGCGGGGCCGGCTACGAGCAGTACTTC. Translating it yields CASSLGGAGYEQYF. Based on the CDR3 plus reference TRBV7-6 and TRBJ2-7, the full variable domain is GAGVSQSPRYKVTKRGQDVALRCDPISGHVSLYWYRQALGQGPEFLTYFNYEAQQDKSGLPNDRFSAERPEGSISTLTIQRTEQRDSAMYRCASSLGGAGYEQYFGPGTRLTVT.

This chain connects TRBV18 to TRBJ1-6, with D hard to call. The germline gives CDR1 KGHSH, CDR2 LQKENI. The CDR3 runs to 14 residues. V was trimmed by 2 bases and J by 7 bases, leaving 9 bases between them. The CDR3 DNA is TGTGCCAGCTCACCAGGCGGAATCAATTCACCCCTCCACTTT. This codes for CASSPGGINSPLHF.

This chain links TRBV5-6 with TRBJ2-7; D perhaps matches TRBD2 (6 bases). The CDR3 contains 15 residues. V was pared by 4 bases and J by 3 bases, with 17 bases between. The germline gives CDR1 SGHDT, CDR2 YYEEEE. DNA for the CDR3: TGTGCCAGCAGCCCAGCGGGCAGGGCCGGCTACGAGCAGTACTTC. Translated: CASSPAGRAGYEQYF.

The chain combines TRBV30 with TRBJ1-2; D is possibly TRBD1 (5 bases). Trimming cost V 1 base and J 8 bases, with 14 bases left between them. The CDR3 covers 13 residues. Germline V CDR1 and CDR2: GTSNPN, SVGIG (reference sequence). In nucleotides, the CDR3 is TGTGCCTGGAGTGCCATCGTAGGGGCCGGCTACACCTTC. Amino acids: CAWSAIVGAGYTF.

This clone was detected only a few times. The rearrangement links TRBV7-6 to TRBJ2-1; 10 bases agree with TRBD2. The length of the CDR3 is 18 residues. Germline V gene lookup returns CDR1 SGHVS and CDR2 FNYEAQ. Trimming at V came to 5 bases and at J to 1 base, leaving 11 bases not matched to a gene. CDR3 nucleotides: TGTGCCAGCAGCCCCGGCGGGGTAGCGGGAGGATCCTACAATGAGCAGTTCTTC. Its protein product is CASSPGGVAGGSYNEQFF. The variable domain in full, completed from reference TRBV7-6 and TRBJ2-1, reads GAGVSQSPRYKVTKRGQDVALRCDPISGHVSLYWYRQALGQGPEFLTYFNYEAQQDKSGLPNDRFSAERPEGSISTLTIQRTEQRDSAMYRCASSPGGVAGGSYNEQFFGPGTRLTVL.

The rearrangement links TRBV5-5 to TRBJ1-2; 10 bases are shared with TRBD1. CDR1 and CDR2 from the germline V gene are SGHKS and YYEKEE (reference sequence). The V segment lost 1 base and the J segment 3 bases; nucleotides outside the gene matches: 6. The CDR3 has 16 residues. The CDR3 reads CASSLLTTGGDYGYTF. As DNA, the CDR3 is TGTGCCAGCAGCTTGCTGACGACAGGGGGCGACTATGGCTACACCTTC.

About this clone: One end of the junction varies from germline; a read error may be responsible. This rearrangement joins TRBV7-9 to TRBJ1-2, with 9 bases identical to TRBD1. This CDR3 comprises 17 residues. Germline V CDR1 and CDR2: SEHNR, FQNEAQ (reference sequence). The CDR3 sequence is CASSVAVQGASNYGYTF. The CDR3 DNA sequence: TGTGCCAGCAGCGTAGCGGTACAGGGGGCGTCTAACTATGGCTACACCTTC. The whole variable domain, filled in from reference TRBV7-9 and TRBJ1-2, reads DTGVSQNPRHKITKRGQNVTFRCDPISEHNRLYWYRQTLGQGPEFLTYFQNEAQLEKSRLLSDRFSAERPKGSFSTLEIQRTEQGDSAMYLCASSVAVQGASNYGYTFGSGTRLTVV.

The chain combines TRBV27 with TRBJ2-7, with 9 positions matching TRBD1. The CDR3 is 14 residues long. Germline-derived CDR1 and CDR2 are MNHEY and SMNVEV (reference sequence). With V trimmed by 8 bases and J by 6 bases, 11 bases remained unmatched. CDR3 sequence reads: CASVLRDRVPEQYF. The CDR3 DNA reads as TGTGCCAGCGTACTCCGGGACAGGGTGCCCGAGCAGTACTTC.

This rearrangement joins TRBV12-3 or TRBV12-4 to TRBJ1-1; possibly TRBD1 for D (6 bases). Trimming shortened V by 8 bases and J by 3 bases, and 13 bases separated the two germline ends. The CDR3 runs 13 residues. Here the CDR3 DNA reads TGTGCCAGCTTGCGGGGGCTATACACTGAAGCTTTCTTT. This encodes CASLRGLYTEAFF.

This clone appeared once. V and J are TRBV10-2 and TRBJ2-3; 7 bases are a match to TRBD2. Germline CDR1 WSHSY, CDR2 SAAADI. Trimming removed 7 bases from V and 5 bases from J; junction bases left unmatched: 3. The CDR3 length is 12 residues. The CDR3 region is CASKAGVDTQYF. The CDR3 nucleotides are TGCGCCAGCAAGGCGGGGGTAGATACGCAGTATTTT.

The CDR3 loop is CADPGKGSAKNIQYF. CDR3 DNA: TGTGCCGACCCCGGGAAGGGAAGCGCCAAAAACATTCAGTACTTC. The chain combines TRBV19 with TRBJ2-4; a weak D match, TRBD2 (5 bases). The V and J ends lost 11 bases and 1 base respectively, with 18 bases between them. The CDR3 is made up of 15 amino acids. The germline gives CDR1 LNHDA, CDR2 SQIVND (reference sequence).

A single count supports this clone. The chain recombines TRBV11-2 with TRBJ2-1; TRBD2 aligns across 11 bases. CDR1 is SGHAT and CDR2 is FQNNGV in the germline V gene. The V segment lost 2 bases and the J segment 7 bases; nucleotides outside the gene matches: 4. CDR3 length: 15 amino acids. The CDR3 region has the DNA TGTGCCAGCAGCTTACTAGCGGGAGGTCTTAATGAGCAGTTCTTC. This sequence encodes CASSLLAGGLNEQFF.

This chain joins TRBV6-5 and TRBJ1-2; D call uncertain. V shed 4 bases and J shed 4 bases, with 10 bases lying between them. This CDR3 spans 13 amino acids. Germline CDR1 and CDR2: MNHEY and SVGAGI. The CDR3 DNA is TGTGCCAGCAGTTTCGAGGGCCGCTATGGCTACACCTTC. Encoded protein: CASSFEGRYGYTF.

The chain recombines TRBV7-3 with TRBJ2-3, with 11 bases aligning to TRBD2. Looked up from germline, CDR1 is SGHTA and CDR2 is FQGTGA. The CDR3 sequence is 17 residues long. V lost 2 bases to trimming and J lost 9 bases; unmatched junction nucleotides: 13. Written as DNA, the CDR3 is TGTGCCAGCAGCTTAGGCCCACTAGCGGGAGATCTTCGGACGCAGTATTTT. This sequence encodes CASSLGPLAGDLRTQYF.

The chain couples TRBV7-9 to TRBJ2-5; TRBD2 aligns across 9 bases. The V and J ends lost 3 bases and 4 bases, in that order; junction bases with no gene match: 6. Germline-derived CDR1 and CDR2 are SEHNR and FQNEAQ (reference sequence). The CDR3 extends over 15 amino acids. CDR3 DNA sequence: TGTGCCAGCAGCTTCTGGCGGGAGGGCCTAGAGACCCAGTACTTC. This translates into CASSFWREGLETQYF.

The genes are TRBV6-5 and TRBJ2-7; D might be TRBD1 (6 bases). From germline, CDR1 is MNHEY and CDR2 SVGAGI. This CDR3 contains 16 residues. The V gene lost 2 bases and the J gene lost 0 bases, with 14 bases spanning the gap. The CDR3 spells CASSYQGWGASYEQYF. CDR3 DNA sequence: TGTGCCAGCAGTTACCAGGGGTGGGGAGCCTCCTACGAGCAGTACTTC.

The DNA for the CDR3 is TGTGCCACCCAACCACAGTTCCTTTGGGCCGGGGAGCTGTTTTTT. Encoded protein: CATQPQFLWAGELFF. This rearrangement joins TRBV19 to TRBJ2-2; D is unresolved. CDR3 length equals 15 residues. The germline V gene has CDR1 LNHDA and CDR2 SQIVND (reference sequence). With 10 bases removed from V and 6 bases from J, the gap between germline ends came to 21 bases.

The gene calls are TRBV6-1 and TRBJ2-3, with D perhaps matching TRBD2 (6 bases). Germline CDR1 and CDR2: MNHNS and SASEGT. Between the trimmed V and J ends, which lost 3 bases and 2 bases, there was a span of 9 bases. The CDR3 is 14 amino acids. CDR3 nucleotides: TGTGCCAGCAGTGAGGGGGGTAACACAGATACGCAGTATTTT. Translated: CASSEGGNTDTQYF.

For the CDR3, the DNA is TGTGCCAGCAGCCAAGGCAGGGGGCCTTACGAGCAGTACTTC. Translating gives CASSQGRGPYEQYF. The chain has TRBV3-1 (or the pseudogene TRBV3-2) and TRBJ2-7, with 8 bases that match TRBD1. The CDR3 has 14 residues. The junction had 3 bases not matched to a gene; V was cut back by 1 base and J by 4 bases. Germline assignment: CDR1 LGHDT and CDR2 YNNKEL (reference sequence).